This paragraph covers one T cell receptor (beta chain) sequence. It has no known antigen specificity. The record has no base qualities; no much larger clone is one base away. The sample comes from a study of blood T cell repertoires in COVID-19 (dated by TCRdb to about 2020). Describing the broader study: Collaborator samples came from the United States, Italy and Spain and covered acute and convalescent phases of COVID-19. The prospective study material was composed of cDNA or gDNA derived from T cells, B-cell-depleted T cells, or PBMCs. Where available, HLA class I and class II types were obtained from metadata supplied by the sample provider rather than from assay-based typing. Sample metadata almost always included a de-identified subject ID, COVID-19 status, age in years and sex. The samples were drawn from two sources: the first 160 participants of the ongoing ImmuneRACE study, and 1,200 or so subjects contributed by 6 global collaborators. Deeply sampled blood TCRbeta repertoires from subjects exposed to, actively infected with, or recovered from COVID-19 were included in the dataset. The repertoires were released in a freely available public database meant as a resource for research on the immune response to SARS-CoV-2.

The paper's findings and limits, for the study overall: Clinical and demographic metadata were provided uncurated, with the amount varying by source and participant.

TCRbeta CDR3 regions were amplified from genomic DNA using the immunoSEQ Assay, a bias-controlled multiplex PCR. In the source study's methods: Within the assay, amplification of reference gene primers was used to estimate how many nucleated cells each sample contained. To quantify the absolute abundance of each unique TCRbeta CDR3 rearrangement, sequence reads were collapsed and filtered. For each sample, productive Simpson clonality was calculated as the square root of Simpson's diversity index across productive rearrangements. The immuneACCESS repertoire file appears here via TCRdb, limited to in-frame rearrangements. These files lack a portion of the clones; in checked studies, under half of the deficit traces to unresolved V genes, and the cause of the others is not known. Clone size and the V and J calls come from that table; the DNA yielded D and trimming. Across this sample there are around 150,000 clones, with roughly 82% seen only once. About 10% of the sample lies in the top ten.

In the prospective study, participants were about 18 to 100 years old, resided in 24 geographic areas of the United States, and were enrolled through a virtual design. In the prospective study, participants were assigned to cohorts based on the clinical history participants reported in a screening survey and a study questionnaire. Recovered participants in ImmuneRACE Cohort 3 were defined as having two consecutive negative NP/OP PCR tests, clearance from a healthcare professional, or resolution of symptoms. In the prospective study, mobile phlebotomists collected whole blood, serum and a nasopharyngeal or oropharyngeal swab from each participant. Prospective study participants could optionally give additional blood draws and questionnaires over an approximately two-month period. Prospective study blood samples were shipped either frozen or at room temperature before DNA extraction. The TCR comes from a man in his fifties who had recovered from COVID-19. The specimen was PBMCs or T cells enriched from blood (not recorded which).

The nucleotide sequence is given as TGTGCCAGCAGTTTTAGCGGGGTTTCTTCCTACGAGCAGTACTTC. This is translated as CASSFSGVSSYEQYF. This chain is built from TRBV27 and TRBJ2-7, with 8 bases in between that match TRBD2. V is trimmed back by 3 bases and J by 1 base, and the junction contains 5 bases that no gene match accounts for. The CDR3 holds 15 amino acids from the cysteine to the phenylalanine. Only CDR3 DNA remains: 45 bases, in frame from the first base. Sequences MNHEY (CDR1) and SMNVEV (CDR2) are obtained from the germline V gene (reference sequence).